These 18 T cell receptor beta chains were sequenced from one sample in a study of blood T cell repertoires in COVID-19. Here immunoSEQ multiplex PCR was the method, and the copy in TCRdb shows in-frame clones only, minus some. The sample carries around 83,000 clones, 86% recorded once. The source material was peripheral blood. The receptors were sampled from a man aged 50 to 60 with active or convalescent COVID-19.

This clone was picked up one time. The chain uses TRBV10-3 and TRBJ2-7; the match to TRBD2 covers 13 bases. J gave up 2 bases and V 6 bases, and 4 bases lay outside the gene matches. Germline loops: CDR1 ENHRY, CDR2 SYGVKD. The CDR3 contains 15 residues. CDR3 amino acids: CAISRTSGGAYEQYF. CDR3 coding DNA: TGTGCCATCAGCCGCACTAGCGGGGGGGCCTACGAGCAGTACTTC.

This clone has just a few counts. The chain joins TRBV30 to TRBJ1-6, with 7 bases lining up with TRBD1. The germline gives CDR1 GTSNPN, CDR2 SVGIG (reference sequence). Trimming removed 3 bases from V and 0 bases from J; junction bases left unmatched: 11. The CDR3 totals 18 residues. The CDR3 bases are TGTGCCTGGAGCGTCGACAGGGCTCTGGGCTCCTATAATTCACCCCTCCACTTT. Its protein is CAWSVDRALGSYNSPLHF.

Only one count was recorded for this clone. The gene calls are TRBV10-1 and TRBJ2-7, with 8 positions matching TRBD2. The germline V gene has CDR1 WNHNN and CDR2 SYGVQD (reference sequence). The trim removed 2 bases at V and 6 bases at J, leaving 0 bases unmatched. The CDR3 runs to 12 residues. The CDR3 nucleotides read TGCGCCAGCAGTGAGGCGGGAGGCGAGCAGTACTTC. It translates to CASSEAGGEQYF.

V usage is TRBV18 and J usage is TRBJ2-3; maybe TRBD2 (5 bases). The germline V gene has CDR1 KGHSH and CDR2 LQKENI. The CDR3 totals 16 residues. Deletions cut 2 bases from V and 2 bases from J, with 14 bases between. The CDR3 loop is CASSPGAGGPTDTQYF. CDR3 bases: TGTGCCAGCTCACCAGGTGCGGGCGGACCCACAGATACGCAGTATTTT.

A single count supports this clone. V usage is TRBV9 and J usage is TRBJ2-7; D perhaps matches TRBD1 (5 bases). The CDR3 totals 14 residues. Trimming shortened V by 2 bases and J by 0 bases, and 9 bases separated the two germline ends. The germline CDR1 and CDR2 sequences are SGDLS and YYNGEE. Here the CDR3 reads CASSVGQYSYEQYF. DNA for the CDR3: TGTGCCAGCAGCGTGGGGCAGTACTCCTACGAGCAGTACTTC.

The chain uses TRBV29-1 and TRBJ2-7, with 9 nucleotides matching TRBD1. The germline V gene has CDR1 SQVTM and CDR2 ANQGSEA. This CDR3 spans 15 amino acids. The J segment lost 6 bases and the V segment lost 5 bases, leaving 14 bases of the junction unmatched. Here the CDR3 reads CSVRFPGQGLGEQYF. In DNA form, the CDR3 reads TGCAGCGTTCGATTTCCGGGACAGGGCCTTGGCGAGCAGTACTTC.

The V call is TRBV7-8, the J call TRBJ2-5, with 11 positions matching TRBD2. J gave up 5 bases and V 1 base, and 12 bases lay outside the gene matches. The CDR3 runs to 18 residues. CDR1 is SGHVS, CDR2 FQNEAQ, per germline. This CDR3 reads CASSLVVSGGASVETQYF. CDR3 sequence (DNA): TGTGCCAGCAGCTTAGTCGTTAGCGGGGGGGCCTCGGTGGAGACCCAGTACTTC.

This chain connects TRBV12-3 or TRBV12-4 to TRBJ1-4; D perhaps matches TRBD1 (5 bases). V was pared by 5 bases and J by 12 bases, with 13 bases between. The CDR3 covers 12 residues. The CDR3 DNA sequence: TGTGCCAGCAGTCTCGACAGCAATCAACTGTTTTTT. It is translated as CASSLDSNQLFF.

The rearrangement joins TRBV19 to TRBJ1-2; 9 positions agree with TRBD1. V lost 8 bases to trimming and J lost 4 bases; unmatched junction nucleotides: 5. The CDR3 contains 13 residues. Germline CDR1 reads LNHDA; CDR2 reads SQIVND (reference sequence). CDR3 bases: TGTGCCAGTTCCGCGGACAGGGGCTATGGCTACACCTTC. Encoded protein: CASSADRGYGYTF.

The chain recombines TRBV30 with TRBJ2-5, with unresolved D. The CDR3 loop spans 12 amino acids. The germline gives CDR1 GTSNPN, CDR2 SVGIG (reference sequence). V dropped 1 base and J dropped 2 bases, with 5 bases sitting between them. The CDR3 DNA reads TGTGCCTGGAGTGCCAGTCAAGAGACCCAGTACTTC. Protein product: CAWSASQETQYF. The full variable domain, with the rest looked up from reference TRBV30 and TRBJ2-5, is SQTIHQWPATLVQPVGSPLSLECTVEGTSNPNLYWYRQAAGRGLQLLFYSVGIGQISSEVPQNLSASRPQDRQFILSSKKLLLSDSGFYLCAWSASQETQYFGPGTRLLVL.

The chain links TRBV10-3 to TRBJ2-3; tentatively, D is TRBD1 (7 bases). V dropped 3 bases and J dropped 4 bases, with 17 bases sitting between them. The CDR3 contains 16 residues. Germline loops: CDR1 ENHRY, CDR2 SYGVKD. CDR3 DNA: TGTGCCATCAGTGATCGGAGGGGGCGTTCGGCAGATACGCAGTATTTT. It codes for CAISDRRGRSADTQYF.

The V call is TRBV2, the J call TRBJ1-2, with 8 bases aligning to TRBD1. This CDR3 spans 14 amino acids. V was clipped by 6 bases and J by 7 bases; unmatched bases: 10. CDR1 and CDR2 (germline): SNHLY, FYNNEI. The CDR3 region has the DNA TGTGCCAGCAGCCTAGGACAGGGTGGTTTTGGCTACACCTTC. This translates into CASSLGQGGFGYTF. The full variable domain, with the rest looked up from reference TRBV2 and TRBJ1-2, is EPEVTQTPSHQVTQMGQEVILRCVPISNHLYFYWYRQILGQKVEFLVSFYNNEISEKSEIFDDQFSVERPDGSNFTLKIRSTKLEDSAMYFCASSLGQGGFGYTFGSGTRLTVV.

This chain joins TRBV9 and TRBJ2-5; 10 positions agree with TRBD2. Germline loops: CDR1 SGDLS, CDR2 YYNGEE. This CDR3 is built from 15 residues. J gave up 4 bases and V 0 bases, and 3 bases lay outside the gene matches. Here the CDR3 reads CASSVEVAGGETQYF. The CDR3 nucleotides are TGTGCCAGCAGCGTAGAGGTAGCGGGGGGAGAGACCCAGTACTTC.

This chain links TRBV7-7 with TRBJ2-3; tentative D call: TRBD1 (6 bases). Trimming took off 8 bases at V and 8 bases at J, with 29 bases between the two ends. Per germline, CDR1 SSHAT and CDR2 FNYEAQ (reference sequence). The CDR3 totals 17 residues. The CDR3 DNA follows: TGTGCCAGCCTCTCTGTCCCTAGGCGGCCCTCCAGGGGTACGCAGTATTTT. Translating gives CASLSVPRRPSRGTQYF.

The CDR3 loop is CASSYPTVSYEQYF. The CDR3 DNA sequence: TGTGCCAGCAGTTACCCGACAGTCTCCTACGAGCAGTACTTC. V and J are TRBV6-2 or TRBV6-3 and TRBJ2-7, with D perhaps TRBD1 (5 bases). Trimming pared 2 bases from V and 0 bases from J, leaving 8 bases between. Germline V lookup: CDR1 MNHEY, CDR2 SVGEGT. The CDR3 extends over 14 amino acids.

The genes are TRBV6-4 and TRBJ1-2; TRBD1 might be the D (6 bases). The germline CDR1 and CDR2 sequences are MRHNA and SNTAGT. The length of the CDR3 is 16 residues. V was trimmed by 6 bases and J by 4 bases, leaving 21 bases between them. The CDR3 here is CASREADRSLPYGYTF. In DNA, the CDR3 is TGTGCCAGCAGAGAAGCGGACAGATCTTTACCCTATGGCTACACCTTC.

The gene calls are TRBV29-1 and TRBJ1-1, with 8 bases that match TRBD1. The V and J ends lost 3 bases and 2 bases, in that order; junction bases with no gene match: 8. The CDR3 spans 15 residues. Germline CDR1 SQVTM, CDR2 ANQGSEA. The CDR3 sequence: CSVDHIQGVNTEAFF. The CDR3 DNA reads as TGCAGCGTTGACCACATACAGGGGGTAAACACTGAAGCTTTCTTT.

V and J are TRBV27 and TRBJ2-3; 9 bases match TRBD2. This CDR3 contains 15 residues. The V gene's germline CDR1 is MNHEY and CDR2 SMNVEV (reference sequence). With V trimmed by 3 bases and J by 3 bases, 4 bases remained unmatched. DNA of the CDR3: TGTGCCAGCAGTTTTGGCGGGAGGGTTACAGATACGCAGTATTTT. It encodes CASSFGGRVTDTQYF.